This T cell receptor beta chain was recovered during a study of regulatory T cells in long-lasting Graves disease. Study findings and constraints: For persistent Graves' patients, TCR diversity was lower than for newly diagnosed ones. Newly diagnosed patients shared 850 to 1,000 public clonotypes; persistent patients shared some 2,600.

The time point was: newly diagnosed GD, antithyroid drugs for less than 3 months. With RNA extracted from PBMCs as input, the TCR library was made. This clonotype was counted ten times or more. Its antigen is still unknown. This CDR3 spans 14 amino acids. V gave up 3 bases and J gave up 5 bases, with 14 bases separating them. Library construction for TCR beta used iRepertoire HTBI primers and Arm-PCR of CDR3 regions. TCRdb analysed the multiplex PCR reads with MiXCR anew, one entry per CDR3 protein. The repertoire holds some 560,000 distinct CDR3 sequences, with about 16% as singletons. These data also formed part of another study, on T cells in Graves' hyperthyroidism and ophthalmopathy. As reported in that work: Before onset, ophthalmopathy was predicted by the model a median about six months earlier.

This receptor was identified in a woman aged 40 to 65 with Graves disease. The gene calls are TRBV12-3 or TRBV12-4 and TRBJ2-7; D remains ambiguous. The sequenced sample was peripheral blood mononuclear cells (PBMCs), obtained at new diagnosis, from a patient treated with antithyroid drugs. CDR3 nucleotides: TGTGCCAGCAGTTTCATCGGCAGACCTAACGAGCAGTACTTC. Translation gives CASSFIGRPNEQYF.